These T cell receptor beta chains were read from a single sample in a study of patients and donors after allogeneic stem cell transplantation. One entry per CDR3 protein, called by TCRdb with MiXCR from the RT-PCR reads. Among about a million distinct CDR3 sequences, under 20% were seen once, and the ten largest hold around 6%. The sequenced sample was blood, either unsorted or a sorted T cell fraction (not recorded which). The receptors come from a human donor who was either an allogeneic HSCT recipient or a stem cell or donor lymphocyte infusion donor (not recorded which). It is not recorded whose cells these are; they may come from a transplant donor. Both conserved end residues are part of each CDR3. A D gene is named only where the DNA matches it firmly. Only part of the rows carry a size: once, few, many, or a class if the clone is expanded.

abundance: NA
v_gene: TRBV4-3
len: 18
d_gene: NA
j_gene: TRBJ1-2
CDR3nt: TGCGCCAGCAGCCAAGAACGAGGGGGAGCCCGCTATAACTATGGCTACACCTTC
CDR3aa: CASSQERGGARYNYGYTF

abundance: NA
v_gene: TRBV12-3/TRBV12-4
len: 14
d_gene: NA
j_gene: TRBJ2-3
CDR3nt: TGTGCCAGCAGCACAAGGGCCCACACAGATACGCAGTATTTT
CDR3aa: CASSTRAHTDTQYF

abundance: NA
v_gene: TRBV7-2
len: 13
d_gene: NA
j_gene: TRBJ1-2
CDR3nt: TGTGCCCTCCGGGGGATTGGAGGCTATGGCTACACCTTC
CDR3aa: CALRGIGGYGYTF

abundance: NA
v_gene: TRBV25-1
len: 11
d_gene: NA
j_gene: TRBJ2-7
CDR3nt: TGTGCCAGCAGTCAGCAGGACGAGCAGTACTTC
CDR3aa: CASSQQDEQYF

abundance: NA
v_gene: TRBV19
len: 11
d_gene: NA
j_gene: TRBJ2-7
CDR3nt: TGTGCCAGTAGTATCCCCCACGAGCAGTACTTC
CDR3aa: CASSIPHEQYF

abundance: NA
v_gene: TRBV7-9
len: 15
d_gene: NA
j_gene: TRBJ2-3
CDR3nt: TGTGCCAGCAGCCAAGGAGCCTTGGGCACAGATACGCAGTATTTT
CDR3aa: CASSQGALGTDTQYF

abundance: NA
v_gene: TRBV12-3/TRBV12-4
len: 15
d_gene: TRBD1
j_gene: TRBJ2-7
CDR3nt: TGTGCCAGCAGCCGGGGACAGGAATATTCCTACGAGCAGTACTTC
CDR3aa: CASSRGQEYSYEQYF

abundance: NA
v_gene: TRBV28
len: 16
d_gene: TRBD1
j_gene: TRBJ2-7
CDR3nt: TGTGCCAGCAGTTTAGCACCGGGACAGATTTCCTACGAGCAGTACTTC
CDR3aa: CASSLAPGQISYEQYF

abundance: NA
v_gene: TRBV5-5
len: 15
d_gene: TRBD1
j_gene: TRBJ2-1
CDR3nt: TGTGCCAGCAGCGATGGGGGACAGGGGGCGAATGAGCAGTTCTTC
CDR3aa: CASSDGGQGANEQFF

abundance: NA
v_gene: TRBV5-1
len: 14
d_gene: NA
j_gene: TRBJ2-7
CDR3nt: TGCGCCAGCAGCCCGAGTATCGTTGTGGGGGAGCAGTACTTC
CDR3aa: CASSPSIVVGEQYF

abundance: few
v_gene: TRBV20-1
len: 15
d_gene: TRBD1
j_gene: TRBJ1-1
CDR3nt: TGCAGTGCTAGAGTCTTAACAGGGGCTTGGACTGAAGCTTTCTTT
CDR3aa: CSARVLTGAWTEAFF

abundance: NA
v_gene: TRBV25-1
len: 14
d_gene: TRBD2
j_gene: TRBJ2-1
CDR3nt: TGTGCCAGCAGTGGGCTAGCGGTCCTCAATGAGCAGTTCTTC
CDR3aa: CASSGLAVLNEQFF

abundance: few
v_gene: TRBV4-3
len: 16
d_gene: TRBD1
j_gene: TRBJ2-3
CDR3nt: TGCGCCAGCAGCCAGATAGGGACAGGGGAAGGAGATACGCAGTATTTT
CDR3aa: CASSQIGTGEGDTQYF

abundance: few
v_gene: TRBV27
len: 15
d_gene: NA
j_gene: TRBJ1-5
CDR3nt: TGTGCCAGCAGTTTACAGGGAGGGCTTGTAATGCCCCAGCATTTT
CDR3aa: CASSLQGGLVMPQHF

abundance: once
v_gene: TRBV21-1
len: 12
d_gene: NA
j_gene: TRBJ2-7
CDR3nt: TGTGCCAGCAGCAAAGGGGTACAGGGGCAGTACTTC
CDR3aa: CASSKGVQGQYF

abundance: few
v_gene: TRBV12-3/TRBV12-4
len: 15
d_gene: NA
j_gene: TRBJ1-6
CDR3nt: TGTGCCAGCAAAGTCAAGAGCTCCTATAATTCACCCCTCCACTTT
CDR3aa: CASKVKSSYNSPLHF

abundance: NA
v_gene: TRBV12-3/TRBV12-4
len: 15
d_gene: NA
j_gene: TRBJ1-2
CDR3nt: TGTGCCAGCAGTTTCTCGGTTCGGGCGAACTATGGCTACACCTTC
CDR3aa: CASSFSVRANYGYTF

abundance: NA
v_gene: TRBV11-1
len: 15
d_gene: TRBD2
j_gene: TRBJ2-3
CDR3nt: TGTGCCAGCAGCTTCTCGGGGCGGGAGATAGATACGCAGTATTTT
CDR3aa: CASSFSGREIDTQYF

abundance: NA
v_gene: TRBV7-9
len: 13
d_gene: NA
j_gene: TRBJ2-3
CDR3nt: TGTGCCAGCAATCGGCCCCGGGCAGATACGCAGTATTTT
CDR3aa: CASNRPRADTQYF

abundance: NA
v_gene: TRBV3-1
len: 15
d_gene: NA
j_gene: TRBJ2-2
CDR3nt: TGTGCCAGCAGCCACTACAGGACAAACACCGGGGAGCTGTTTTTT
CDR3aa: CASSHYRTNTGELFF

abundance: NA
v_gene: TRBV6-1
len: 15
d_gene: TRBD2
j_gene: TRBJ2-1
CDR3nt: TGTGCCAGCACCCAAAGCGGGGGGCCCTACAATGAGCAGTTCTTC
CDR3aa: CASTQSGGPYNEQFF

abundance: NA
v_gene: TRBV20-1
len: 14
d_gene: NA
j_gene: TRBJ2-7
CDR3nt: TGCAGTGCTACGACCGGGACGGTACCCTACGAGCAGTACTTC
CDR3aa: CSATTGTVPYEQYF

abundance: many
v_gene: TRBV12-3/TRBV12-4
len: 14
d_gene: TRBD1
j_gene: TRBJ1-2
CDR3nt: TGTGCCAGCAGTACCACAGGGGGCGGCTATGGCTACACCTTC
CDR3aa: CASSTTGGGYGYTF

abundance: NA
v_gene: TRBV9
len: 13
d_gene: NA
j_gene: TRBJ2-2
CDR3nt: TGTGCCAGCAGCGTAGCTTCGAGCGGGGAGCTGTTTTTT
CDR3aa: CASSVASSGELFF

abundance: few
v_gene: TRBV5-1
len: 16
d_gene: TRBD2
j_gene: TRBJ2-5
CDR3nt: TGCGCCAGCAGTTTGGTCGGGCTAGCGGTCCAAGAGACCCAGTACTTC
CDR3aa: CASSLVGLAVQETQYF

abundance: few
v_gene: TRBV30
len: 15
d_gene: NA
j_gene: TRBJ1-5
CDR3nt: TGTGCCTGGAGTGTTGGCAGGGCCCCTGGCCAGCCCCAGCATTTT
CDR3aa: CAWSVGRAPGQPQHF

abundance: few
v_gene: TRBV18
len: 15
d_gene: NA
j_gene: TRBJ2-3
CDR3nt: TGTGCCAGCTCGCAGATGGGTGGTCTCCCAGATACGCAGTATTTT
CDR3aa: CASSQMGGLPDTQYF

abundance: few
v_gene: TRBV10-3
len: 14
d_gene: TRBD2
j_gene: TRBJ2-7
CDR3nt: TGTGCCATCGGGGGGACTAGCGGAACCTACGAGCAGTACTTC
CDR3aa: CAIGGTSGTYEQYF

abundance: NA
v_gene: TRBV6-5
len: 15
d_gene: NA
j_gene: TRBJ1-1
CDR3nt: TGTGCCAGCAGTTACGTGGGGGTTCGGAACACTGAAGCTTTCTTT
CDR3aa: CASSYVGVRNTEAFF

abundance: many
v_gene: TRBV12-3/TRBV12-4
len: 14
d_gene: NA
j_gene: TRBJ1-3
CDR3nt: TGTGCCAGCAGCTTCGGCGGGGGAGGAAACACCATATATTTT
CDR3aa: CASSFGGGGNTIYF

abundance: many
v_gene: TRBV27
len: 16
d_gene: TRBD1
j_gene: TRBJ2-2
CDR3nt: TGTGCCAGCAGTCGTCCTGGGACAGCGAACACCGGGGAGCTGTTTTTT
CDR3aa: CASSRPGTANTGELFF

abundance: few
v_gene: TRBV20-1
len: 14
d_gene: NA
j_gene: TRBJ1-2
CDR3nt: TGCAGTGCGGAGAAAGGGGGGACACCTGCCGGCTACACCTTC
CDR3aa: CSAEKGGTPAGYTF

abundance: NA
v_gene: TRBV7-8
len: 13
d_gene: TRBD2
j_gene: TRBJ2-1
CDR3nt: TGTGCCAGCAGCCGGACTAGAAGTAATGAGCAGTTCTTC
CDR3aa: CASSRTRSNEQFF

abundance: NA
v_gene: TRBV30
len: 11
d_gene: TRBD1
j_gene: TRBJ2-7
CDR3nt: TGTGCCTGGATGGACAGGAGCGAGCAGTACTTC
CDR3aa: CAWMDRSEQYF

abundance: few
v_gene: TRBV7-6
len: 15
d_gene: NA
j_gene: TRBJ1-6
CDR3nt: TGTGCCAGCAGCTTAGCAGCCAACTATAATTCACCCCTCCACTTT
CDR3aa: CASSLAANYNSPLHF

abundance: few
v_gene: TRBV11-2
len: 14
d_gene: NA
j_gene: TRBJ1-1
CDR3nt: TGTGCCAGCAGCTTAAAGTGGAAGAACACTGAAGCTTTCTTT
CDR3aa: CASSLKWKNTEAFF

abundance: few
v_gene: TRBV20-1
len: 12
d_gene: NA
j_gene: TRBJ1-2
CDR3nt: TGCAGTGCTAGAGTGCAGGAATATGGCTACACCTTC
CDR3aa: CSARVQEYGYTF

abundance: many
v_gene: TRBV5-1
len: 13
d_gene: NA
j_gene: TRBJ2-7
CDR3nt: TGCGCCAGCAGCTCCTCTCTTTCCTACGAGCAGTACTTC
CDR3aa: CASSSSLSYEQYF

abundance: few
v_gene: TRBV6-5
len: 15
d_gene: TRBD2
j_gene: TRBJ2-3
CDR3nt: TGTGCCAGCAGTTACACTAGCGGGGCCAGGGATACGCAGTATTTT
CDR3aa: CASSYTSGARDTQYF

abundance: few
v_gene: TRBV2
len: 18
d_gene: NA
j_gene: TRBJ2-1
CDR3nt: TGTGCCAGCAGTGAAGCGCTTTTTGCGCGGGATTCCTACAATGAGCAGTTCTTC
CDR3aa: CASSEALFARDSYNEQFF

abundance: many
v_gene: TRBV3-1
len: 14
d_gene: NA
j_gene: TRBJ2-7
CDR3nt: TGTGCCAGCAGCCCGAGACAGGCCAGGTTTGGGCAGTACTTC
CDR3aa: CASSPRQARFGQYF

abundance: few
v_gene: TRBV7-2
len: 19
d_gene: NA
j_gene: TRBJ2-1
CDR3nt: TGTGCCAGCAGCTTAGCTGGTATAAGGGGCCGGGTATCCTACAATGAGCAGTTCTTC
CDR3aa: CASSLAGIRGRVSYNEQFF

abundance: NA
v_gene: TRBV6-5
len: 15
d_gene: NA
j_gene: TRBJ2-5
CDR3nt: TGTGCCAGCAGTTACGCGGACGGGTACCAAGAGACCCAGTACTTC
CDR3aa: CASSYADGYQETQYF

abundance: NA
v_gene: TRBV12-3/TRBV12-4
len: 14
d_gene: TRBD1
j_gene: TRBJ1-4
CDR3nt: TGTGCCAGCAGTCACAGGGGTAGGAATGAAAAACTGTTTTTT
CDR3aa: CASSHRGRNEKLFF